This T cell receptor beta chain was sequenced in a study of cytomegalovirus exposure and HLA in healthy donors listed by TCRdb under 2017. The study in broad terms: An earlier analysis of approximately 640 of the donors reported 250 to 350 Gb of sequence data and roughly 110 million unique TCR beta sequences from some 180 million T cells. Every repertoire in the discovery cohort had been generated on one and the same sequencing platform. Besides the first cohort of about 730 subjects, a separate validation cohort made up of 90 to 150 different subjects was used. A later analysis re-analyzed previously published TCR beta repertoires from 650 to 800 donors and added high-resolution HLA genotyping to study TCR occurrence patterns. The study profiled the T cell repertoires of hundreds of subjects by immunosequencing and related them to cytomegalovirus serostatus. About 310 gigabases of sequencing data and some 85 million unique TCR sequences were included in an early release covering about 700 HLA-typed donors. Four to six DR-DQ haplotypes were handled as single units for association and clustering, since linkage in the cohort was strong. The study was designed to test whether signatures of past pathogen exposure could be identified by cataloging public T cell receptors. HLA typing covered class I and class II loci at four-digit resolution. Donor age, sex, ethnicity and CMV serostatus were compiled alongside the repertoire data. To decide whether each TCR beta V gene segment behaved as functional or pseudogenic, an earlier analysis of some 540 of the donors relied on high-throughput TCR beta sequencing. Rather than using new phenotypic data, the later analysis identified candidate immune exposures from TCR beta sequences and from how often those sequences occurred across donors. Genome-wide SNP genotypes for about three fifths of the roughly 670 donors were used in a later genetic analysis, which treated that subset as a discovery cohort. Of the roughly 400 genotyped donors, about 80% fell in the genetic ancestry cluster associated with self-reported Caucasian donors. To predict cytomegalovirus infection status, the study brought together high-throughput TCR immunosequencing, statistical association of individual TCRs with disease status, and machine learning. Typing coverage varied by locus: roughly 620-640 donors for A, B, C, DRB1 and DQB1; roughly 560 for DQA1; 600 to 610 for DPA1; approximately 490 for DPB1. On average, roughly 250,000 unique TCR beta nucleotide sequences were sequenced per donor among fewer than 500 genotyped donors of the cohort, with 15% to 20% of those sequences being non-productive. General conclusions and limits of the study: A few of the identified cytomegalovirus-associated TCR beta chains were confirmed in vitro to be specific for cytomegalovirus antigens. Because some donors lacked HLA typing at each locus, the association tests relied only on the typed subset. A later analysis found that TCR association rates varied across HLA loci, with DRB1 alleles showing the most associated TCRs and HLA-C alleles the fewest. According to a later analysis, most CMV-associated TCR beta chains appeared to be HLA-restricted, and the HLA associations seemed to be driven largely by CMV exposure. Compared with the roughly 670-donor mean, donors in an Asian-associated ancestry cluster had fewer N-insertions in productive TCRs, according to a later genetic analysis. A total of 150 or so TCR beta chains were listed by the study as associated with cytomegalovirus. In this cohort, only TCR beta chains were sequenced, and detectable features were limited by the absence of alpha or paired-chain data. According to the authors, the approach could potentially be generalized to other disease states and immunological phenotypes. A cluster of highly shared sequence variants was judged likely to represent a technical artifact of the sequencing pipeline. A later analysis found that HLA-associated TCR beta chains were more clonally expanded and had lower generation probabilities than equally common non-associated chains. Because counts were too low, seventeen rarely observed V segments, including chromosome 9 orphons, were left out of the earlier analysis of over 550 of the donors. In an earlier analysis of under 600 of the donors, most TCR beta V segments were observed in productive rearrangements about 87% or about 30% of the time, broadly matching IMGT annotations. For the cohort, immune exposure information was limited to CMV serostatus. Assigning TCR associations to individual alleles was difficult when HLA alleles, especially DR and DQ, strongly co-occurred. A later analysis associated 17,000 or so TCR beta sequences with specific HLA alleles at a false discovery rate of 0.05. The classifier was reported to diagnose cytomegalovirus status with high specificity and sensitivity in both the original and validation cohorts. A later genetic analysis associated a missense DCLRE1C variant with V-gene and J-gene trimming of TCR beta chains, and an independent cohort replicated the association. Some IMGT-functional V segments, including TRBV6-2 and TRBV6-3, could not be told apart with the 87-base-pair reads, so those segments were excluded. A further reported finding was that TCR beta sequences accurately predicted the HLA-A and HLA-B alleles for most subjects in the first cohort. Several of the top co-occurrence clusters appeared to be linked to parvovirus B19, influenza, CMV and Epstein-Barr virus, according to a later analysis. Most TCR sequences were seen in very few donors, while some public TCRs were found in many individuals. Correlated functional status among segregating V segments might be attributable to linkage disequilibrium, but an unknown experimental factor could not be ruled out. Sequencing depth was assumed to be roughly uniform across donors in the presence/absence analyses, though that assumption may not hold.

The cohort consisted of 666 healthy bone marrow donors. All cohort members were sampled while nominally healthy, although unrecorded immune exposures were likely present. The donor tested CMV seropositive and was one of the 289 seropositive cohort members. Every donor gave a peripheral blood sample, and the peripheral blood mononuclear cells from that sample were used for TCR beta sequencing. Genomic DNA was extracted from the blood cell samples with the Qiagen DNeasy Blood Extraction Kit. This clone was observed a few times. It has no known antigen specificity. It has no much larger one-base neighbor in the sample; base qualities were not kept. Library construction relied on the immunoSEQ multiplex PCR assay. For the multiplex PCR, a mixture combining 60 forward primers for TCR Vbeta segments and 13 reverse primers for TCR Jbeta segments was used. The CDR3 region of rearranged TCR beta genes was amplified from genomic DNA with a multiplex PCR assay. On the Illumina HiSeq System, the amplified TCR beta libraries were sequenced as 87-base-pair reads. The source study handled its data this way. Across the 670 or so repertoires, a later analysis counted roughly 77 million unique TCR beta chains, roughly 11 million of which were shared by at least two donors. To remove PCR and sequencing errors, raw reads were error-corrected and collapsed into unique sequences using a nearest-neighbor algorithm that merged closely related sequences. Alignment of CDR3 sequences to IMGT reference sequences was used to assign V, D and J gene segments. For a sequence to be retained, at least a six-nucleotide match to both a V gene segment and a J gene segment was required. A rearrangement counted as productive if the CDR3 had no stop codons and remained in frame with V and J, and every other rearrangement counted as non-productive. Following IMGT convention, CDR3 was defined as the stretch from the second conserved V-encoded cysteine up to the conserved J-encoded phenylalanine. The earlier analysis of more than 450 of the donors excluded sequences that lacked an unambiguous match to a single V gene segment. An earlier analysis of fewer than 750 of the donors classified V segments as functional when productive rearrangements were above 56.7% and as segregating when the standard deviation between donors was above 5%. A statistical classification framework was developed to diagnose cytomegalovirus status using the catalog of TCR beta chain sequences. In a later analysis, TCR nucleotide sequences were compared against IMGT/GENE-DB human TR gene sequences so that V and J genes could be assigned. Using the TCRdist pipeline, a later analysis assigned CDR3 sequences along with most-parsimonious VDJ recombination scenarios. A later analysis defined each TCR beta chain by its CDR3 amino acid sequence plus V-gene family, and excluded reads lacking a unique V-gene family. As a way to deal with suspected cross-contamination and a sequencing artifact, a later analysis dropped hundreds of nucleotide sequences that were highly shared and had low generation probability. In a later analysis, a clonal expansion index was calculated for each public chain from normalized within-repertoire ranks of inferred template counts. A later analysis computed generation probabilities with a VDJ recombination model fitted to out-of-frame rearrangements, and checked the results against IGoR. Hypergeometric tests were used in a later analysis to score TCR-TCR, TCR-HLA and TCR-CMV co-occurrence, with a repertoire-size bias correction applied to the TCR pairs. To estimate false discovery rates, a later analysis permuted the HLA or CMV assignments 20 times. A later analysis grouped co-occurring TCRs with DBSCAN, adding TCRdist sequence similarity when clustering within HLA-allele-positive subsets. Co-occurrence clustering excluded repertoires with fewer than 30,000 or more than 120,000 public chains, plus five with anomalous nucleotide sharing. TCRdb took this table from immuneACCESS and kept in-frame rearrangements with V and J called. Such tables lack part of the clones; where checked against another copy, unresolved V genes explain under half of the gap, and the rest is unexplained. For V, J and clone size, that table is used; D and trimming come from the DNA. A total of 130,000 to 150,000 clones appear in this sample, around 79% of them only once. The ten largest account for roughly 6.3% of the sample.

The CDR3, from cysteine to phenylalanine, totals 15 residues. Kept here is only the CDR3 DNA, which spans 45 bases and is read in frame from base 1. V was cut back by 8 bases and J by 0 bases, leaving a gap of 11 bases between them. The germline V gene (reference sequence) provides CDR1 MNHNY and CDR2 SVGAGI. What was sequenced was PBMCs. The V and J segments used are TRBV6-6 and TRBJ1-6; no D segment can be confidently identified. The TCR originated in a woman in her thirties or forties in good health and CMV-seropositive. The DNA is TGTGCCAGCCATGGCGGGAGCTCCTATAATTCACCCCTCCACTTT. Its translation reads: CASHGGSSYNSPLHF.